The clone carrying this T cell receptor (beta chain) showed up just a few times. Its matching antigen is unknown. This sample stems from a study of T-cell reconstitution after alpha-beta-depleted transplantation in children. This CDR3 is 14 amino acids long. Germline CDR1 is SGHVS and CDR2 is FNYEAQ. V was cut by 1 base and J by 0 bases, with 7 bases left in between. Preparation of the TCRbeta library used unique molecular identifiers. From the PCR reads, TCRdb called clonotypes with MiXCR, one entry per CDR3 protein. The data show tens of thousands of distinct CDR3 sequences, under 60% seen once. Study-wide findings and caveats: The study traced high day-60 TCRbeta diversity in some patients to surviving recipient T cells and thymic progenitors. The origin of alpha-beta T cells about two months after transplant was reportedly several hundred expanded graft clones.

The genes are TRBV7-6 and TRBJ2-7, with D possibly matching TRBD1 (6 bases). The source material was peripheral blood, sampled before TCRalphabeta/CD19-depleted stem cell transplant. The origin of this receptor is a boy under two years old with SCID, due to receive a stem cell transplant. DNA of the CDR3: TGTGCCAGCAGCTTAGGGACAGACTCCTACGAGCAGTACTTC. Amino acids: CASSLGTDSYEQYF.